A selection of T cell receptor beta chains follows, all from one sample in a study of shared clonotypes between healthy human individuals. This table comes from immunoSEQ multiplex PCR, and its TCRdb copy is limited to in-frame clones, with some not included. The sample includes some 980,000 clones, 76% of them seen just once. The sample consisted of memory CD4+ T cells sorted from blood. The source is a man between 18 and 35 years old in good health. The CDR3 runs from the conserved cysteine through the conserved F or W. The D gene is left open where the match is weak. Some rows have no size entry. The others give once, few or many, or a class for an expanded clone.

clone size	D gene	J gene	V gene	CDR3 DNA	CDR3 protein
NA	NA	TRBJ1-1	TRBV19	TGTGCCAGTAGTACTCAGAGGAACACTGAAGCTTTCTTT	CASSTQRNTEAFF
NA	NA	TRBJ1-4	TRBV6-1	TGTGCCAGCAGTGAGAACAGTCCTAATGAAAAACTGTTTTTT	CASSENSPNEKLFF
NA	TRBD1	TRBJ2-7	TRBV11-3	TGTGCCAGCAGCTTACGACAGGGGAACTACGAGCAGTACTTC	CASSLRQGNYEQYF
NA	NA	TRBJ1-6	TRBV18	TGTGCCAGCTCACAACAGGGTCGGCAGTCACCCCTCCACTTT	CASSQQGRQSPLHF
NA	TRBD2	TRBJ2-1	TRBV19	TGTGCCAGTAGTACGGGACTAGCGGGGGGAGTTGAGCAGTTCTTC	CASSTGLAGGVEQFF
NA	NA	TRBJ2-5	TRBV30	TGTGCCTGGAGTGGAACACATGAGACCCAGTACTTC	CAWSGTHETQYF
NA	NA	TRBJ2-5	TRBV6-5	TGTGCCAGCAGTTACTCGGGGGGCGGAGAGACCCAGTACTTC	CASSYSGGGETQYF
NA	NA	TRBJ2-5	TRBV10-3	TGTGCCATCAGTATAGGAGGCGCAGACCGAGAGACCCAGTACTTC	CAISIGGADRETQYF
NA	NA	TRBJ2-7	TRBV18	TGTGCCAGCTCACCGGGACTGAGCTCCTACGAGCAGTACTTC	CASSPGLSSYEQYF
NA	NA	TRBJ1-5	TRBV6-6	TGTGCCAGCAGTGTAACTAGCAATCAGCCCCAGCATTTT	CASSVTSNQPQHF
few	NA	TRBJ1-1	TRBV10-3	TGTGCCATCAGTGAGCGACGGGAGAACACTGAAGCTTTCTTT	CAISERRENTEAFF
NA	TRBD2	TRBJ2-3	TRBV5-1	TGCGCCAGCAGCCCGGGACTAGCGGGGACAGATACGCAGTATTTT	CASSPGLAGTDTQYF
NA	NA	TRBJ2-5	TRBV1	TGCACCAGCAGCCAAGAAGAGACCCAGTACTTC	CTSSQEETQYF
NA	NA	TRBJ1-2	TRBV5-1	TGCGCCAGCAGCTTGACAGACACGGCCTATGGCTACACCTTC	CASSLTDTAYGYTF
NA	NA	TRBJ2-1	TRBV7-8	TGTGCCAGCAGCTTCGAGGGAAGGGGGTATGAGCAGTTCTTC	CASSFEGRGYEQFF
NA	NA	TRBJ1-2	TRBV27	TGTGCCAGCAGTTTAGCAGGCCTAGCTAACTATGGCTACACCTTC	CASSLAGLANYGYTF
once	NA	TRBJ2-2	TRBV2	TGTGCCAGCAAGACGTCGAACACCGGGGAGCTGTTTTTT	CASKTSNTGELFF
NA	NA	TRBJ2-6	TRBV2	TGTGCCAGCAGCCCGTCAGCCGTAGGTGGGGCCAACGTCCTGACTTTC	CASSPSAVGGANVLTF
NA	TRBD2	TRBJ2-3	TRBV15	TGTGCCACCAGCAGTGGTAGCGGGGGGGCCACAGATACGCAGTATTTT	CATSSGSGGATDTQYF
NA	NA	TRBJ2-5	TRBV5-1	TGCGCCAGCAGCCGGGACTCCTGGGAGACCCAGTACTTC	CASSRDSWETQYF
NA	TRBD2	TRBJ2-1	TRBV7-2	TGTGCCAGCAGCCTCACTAGCGGGAGGTGGAATGAGCAGTTCTTC	CASSLTSGRWNEQFF
NA	NA	TRBJ2-2	TRBV5-1	TGCGCCAGCAGCTTGGGGGACGGCACCGGGGAGCTGTTTTTT	CASSLGDGTGELFF
NA	TRBD1	TRBJ1-2	TRBV7-9	TGTGCCAGCAGCCCGCGACAGGGCTCCTATGGCTACACCTTC	CASSPRQGSYGYTF
NA	NA	TRBJ1-2	TRBV28	TGTGCCAGCACCTCCCCTGAGATAAACTATGGCTACACCTTC	CASTSPEINYGYTF
NA	TRBD1	TRBJ2-5	TRBV7-2	TGTGCCAGCAGCTCTGGACAGGGGAGGCAAGAGACCCAGTACTTC	CASSSGQGRQETQYF
few	TRBD1	TRBJ1-4	TRBV2	TGTGCCAGCAAGGACAGGGGCGCAACTAATGAAAAACTGTTTTTT	CASKDRGATNEKLFF
NA	NA	TRBJ2-5	TRBV5-1	TGCGCCAGCAGCTTCCAGGCAGGAGAGACCCAGTACTTC	CASSFQAGETQYF
NA	NA	TRBJ1-1	TRBV7-2	TGTGCCAGCAGCTTAAAAGGGGTGGGCACTGAAGCTTTCTTT	CASSLKGVGTEAFF
NA	NA	TRBJ1-2	TRBV5-1	TGCGCCAGCAGCTCTACAGGGAACTATGGCTACACCTTC	CASSSTGNYGYTF
NA	TRBD2	TRBJ2-3	TRBV5-1	TGCGCCAGCAGCTCTGAGCGGGGGAGCACAGATACGCAGTATTTT	CASSSERGSTDTQYF
NA	TRBD1	TRBJ2-7	TRBV28	TGTGCCAGCAGTTCGACAGGGGCGGGGTCCTACGAGCAGTACTTC	CASSSTGAGSYEQYF
NA	NA	TRBJ1-1	TRBV6-1	TGTGCCAGCGGCGACAGGTCGATTGGCGAAGCTTTCTTT	CASGDRSIGEAFF
NA	TRBD1	TRBJ2-3	TRBV5-1	TGCGCCAGCAGCTTGGCCGTGAGAGGGGGCGCCTCAGATACGCAGTATTTT	CASSLAVRGGASDTQYF
NA	NA	TRBJ2-6	TRBV6-5	TGTGCCAGCAGTTACGGGACCTCTGGGGCCAACGTCCTGACTTTC	CASSYGTSGANVLTF
NA	NA	TRBJ2-7	TRBV5-5	TGTGCCAGCAGCGTCCAGGGATGGCAGTACTTC	CASSVQGWQYF
NA	NA	TRBJ1-4	TRBV9	TGTGCCAGCAGCGCCGGGCCCAATGAAAAACTGTTTTTT	CASSAGPNEKLFF
NA	NA	TRBJ2-2	TRBV5-1	TGCGCCAGCAGCTTGAGCGCTAGTGATTTCATCGGGGAGCTGTTTTTT	CASSLSASDFIGELFF
NA	TRBD1	TRBJ2-5	TRBV7-8	TGTGCCAGCAGCAGAATTGCGGACAGGGTAGAGACCCAGTACTTC	CASSRIADRVETQYF
NA	TRBD1	TRBJ1-2	TRBV7-2	TGTGCCAGCAGCCTGGGTATGACAGGGGGAGTTGATGGCTACACCTTC	CASSLGMTGGVDGYTF